This record concerns one T cell receptor (beta chain) sequence. Its target is unknown. The data belong to a study of T and B cells in COVID-19 patients. Looking at the study overall: Median age was around 35 years in the recovered cohort and 67 years in the active-infection cohort. About 90% of the 20 active-infection patients had comorbidities associated with unfavorable COVID-19 outcome. Findings and limits, study-wide: Clonality of TRB repertoires was high in active COVID-19; recovery brought above-healthy diversity and richness. Blood from mildly ill patients while symptomatic, and early samples from severe cases, were scarce.

BIOMED2 TRB-A/B primer pools were used in multiplex TRB PCR. TCRdb analysed the multiplex PCR reads with MiXCR anew, one entry per CDR3 protein. Found here are 20,000 to 25,000 distinct CDR3 sequences, over 25% of them singletons; the top ten hold 2% to 2.5%. In germline, CDR1 is SGHNT, CDR2 YENEEA. The CDR3 has 13 amino acids. With 1 base removed from V and 4 bases from J, the gap between germline ends came to 7 bases. Blood genomic DNA input for TRB amplification was roughly 220-500 ng. This rearrangement joins TRBV11-3 to TRBJ1-2; TRBD1 might be the D (5 bases). This clonotype was sampled from a human donor who had recovered from COVID-19. The sequenced sample consisted of blood. The CDR3 sequence: CASSLGQRYGYTF. In DNA form, the CDR3 reads TGTGCCAGCAGCTTAGGACAGCGCTATGGCTACACCTTC.